This T cell receptor beta chain emerged from a study of CD8+CD57+ T cells in acquired aplastic anemia. The overall study: DNA recovered from sorted CD4+ and CD8+ cells had a mean of 3.2 ug. Study-level findings and limits: The study identified under 30 CD8+ CDR3 sequences shared by patients and controls. Significance was not reached for CD8+ Simpson's diversity between patients and controls.

Germline CDR1 reads SGHTA; CDR2 reads FQGNSA. The CDR3 spans 14 residues. Comment on this clonotype: Its specificity is not known. A junction end diverges from the germline sequence, so it may reflect a read error.

Both TCR beta VDJ combination and CDR3 sequence profiling were carried out. Genomic DNA was the template for this profiling. Via MiXCR, TCRdb re-called the reads, giving one row per CDR3 protein. Here the sample spans fewer than 70,000 distinct CDR3 sequences, roughly half being singletons. The rearrangement links TRBV7-2 to TRBJ2-1; 9 bases are a match to TRBD2. Sequenced input: sorted CD4+, CD8+, or CD8+CD57+ T cells (not recorded which) from PBMCs. This receptor was obtained from a human donor in good health, serving as a control. CDR3 nucleotide sequence: TGTGCCAGCAGCCTAGCGGGGAACTACAATGAGCAGTTCTTC. Amino acid sequence: CASSLAGNYNEQFF.